This paragraph covers one T cell receptor (beta chain) sequence. Deletions cut 2 bases from V and 0 bases from J, with 8 bases between. CDR3 length: 14 amino acids. Germline V gives CDR1 SGHTS, CDR2 YDEGEE. The data are from a study of blood T cell repertoires in COVID-19. Study-wide background: PBMCs, B-cell-depleted T cells, or T cells were the source of the cDNA or gDNA that made up the material.

Per the original methods: Counts of nucleated cells, estimated from reference gene primer amplification, were obtained. The data were produced by immunoSEQ multiplex PCR, yet TCRdb's version contains in-frame clones alone and is incomplete. The DNA was the basis for D and trimming; V, J and clone size are from that table. The sample has about 48,000 clones; about 92% are singletons. This chain links TRBV5-8 with TRBJ2-5; tentative D call: TRBD2 (5 bases). Material for sequencing was peripheral blood. The sequence came from a woman of 80 years or more with acute or convalescent COVID-19. The CDR3 nucleotides are TGTGCCAGCAGCTTACGGGGAAACCAAGAGACCCAGTACTTC. Protein product: CASSLRGNQETQYF.